The source of this T cell receptor beta chain is a study of T cell responses to AZD1222 COVID-19 vaccine. Study-level results: Two doses of AZD1222 preceded a rise in Spike-specific TCR breadth and depth. Unmutated variant regions are reportedly the target of nearly half of TCRs that are spike-specific. CD4 TCRs linked to vaccination spanned spike, dominating at 160-218 and 743-854. Clonal diversity may have been underestimated in mostly white British donors.

This table comes from immunoSEQ multiplex PCR, and its TCRdb copy is limited to in-frame clones, with some not included. This sample has about 190,000 clones; roughly 88% occur once, and the top ten carry more than 0.75%. Germline V gene data show CDR1 as MNHEY and CDR2 as SVGEGT. This CDR3 is built from 20 residues. V was pared by 2 bases and J by 3 bases, with 21 bases of the junction left unmatched. Points on this clone: Its matching antigen is unknown.

J is TRBJ2-7 and V is TRBV6-2 or TRBV6-3; 8 bases align to TRBD1. This TCR came from an adult in good health. The sample in question was peripheral blood, obtained on day 0 of AZD1222 vaccination. CDR3 sequence (DNA): TGTGCCAGCAGTTACCCAGCAGGGACAGGAAAAATACCGCATTTCTACGAGCAGTACTTC. This sequence encodes CASSYPAGTGKIPHFYEQYF.